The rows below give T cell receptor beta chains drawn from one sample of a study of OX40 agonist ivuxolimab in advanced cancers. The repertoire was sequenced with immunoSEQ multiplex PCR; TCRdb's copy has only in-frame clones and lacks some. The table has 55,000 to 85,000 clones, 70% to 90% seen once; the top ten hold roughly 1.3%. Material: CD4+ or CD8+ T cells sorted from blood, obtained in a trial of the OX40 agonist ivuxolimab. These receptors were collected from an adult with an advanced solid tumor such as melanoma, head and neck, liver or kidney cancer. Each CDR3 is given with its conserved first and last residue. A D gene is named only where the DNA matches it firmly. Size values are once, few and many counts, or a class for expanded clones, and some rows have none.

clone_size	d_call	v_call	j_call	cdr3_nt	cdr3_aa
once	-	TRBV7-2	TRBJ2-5	TGTGCCAGCAGCTTAGCGTGGGTCAGGGGAGCAGAGACCCAGTACTTC	CASSLAWVRGAETQYF
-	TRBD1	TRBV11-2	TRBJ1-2	TGTGCCAGCAGCTTAAGGGGGACAGGGGCTGGCTACTATGGCTACACCTTC	CASSLRGTGAGYYGYTF
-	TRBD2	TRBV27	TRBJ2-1	TGTGCCAGCAGTCCTTCACTAGCGGGATACAATGAGCAGTTCTTC	CASSPSLAGYNEQFF
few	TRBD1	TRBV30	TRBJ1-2	TGTGCCTGGTCCTTGACAGGGGGTATCTATGGCTACACCTTC	CAWSLTGGIYGYTF
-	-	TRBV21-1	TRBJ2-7	TGTGCCAGCAGCAAAGCGGACCGGGACAGGGGACAACGGAGCTCCTACGAGCAGTACTTC	CASSKADRDRGQRSSYEQYF
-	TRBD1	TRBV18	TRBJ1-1	TGTGCCAGCTCACCCGGGACAGGGTTAACGGCCACTGAAGCTTTCTTT	CASSPGTGLTATEAFF
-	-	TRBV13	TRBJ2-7	TGTGCCAGCAGCTTAGTGGGGGCTACGGCCTACGAGCAGTACTTC	CASSLVGATAYEQYF
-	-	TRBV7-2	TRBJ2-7	TGTGCCAGCAGCTTAGACCCTTCGAAGGGCGAGCAGTACTTC	CASSLDPSKGEQYF
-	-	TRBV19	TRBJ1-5	TGTGCCAGTAGTGACAGAGGGTTAGAGGCCCAGCATTTT	CASSDRGLEAQHF
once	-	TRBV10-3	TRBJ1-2	TGTGCCATCAGTGACGACAGCGACTATGGCTACACCTTC	CAISDDSDYGYTF
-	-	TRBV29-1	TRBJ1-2	TGCAGCGTTGAAGACCAAGGACAGCCCTATGGCTACACCTTC	CSVEDQGQPYGYTF
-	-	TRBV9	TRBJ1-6	TGTGCCAGCAGCAGAGATTACATTGCTAATTCACCCCTCCACTTT	CASSRDYIANSPLHF
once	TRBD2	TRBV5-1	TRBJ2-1	TGCGCCAGCAGCTTGGTCCTAGCGGGAGGGGAAGGTGAGCAGTTCTTC	CASSLVLAGGEGEQFF
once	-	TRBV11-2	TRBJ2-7	TGTGCCAGCAGCTCTCCCTGGGAGGAGGTGCAGTACTTC	CASSSPWEEVQYF
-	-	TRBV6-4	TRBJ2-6	TGTGCCAGCAGTACAGGGACTGGGGCCAACGTCCTGACTTTC	CASSTGTGANVLTF
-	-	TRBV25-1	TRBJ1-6	TGTGCCAGCAGTGAACCCCGGGACCGGGCTGGGAATTCACCCCTCCACTTT	CASSEPRDRAGNSPLHF
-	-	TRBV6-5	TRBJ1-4	TGTGCCAGCCTTGACAGGAATAATGAAAAACTGTTTTTT	CASLDRNNEKLFF
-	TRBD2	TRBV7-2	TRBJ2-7	TGTGCCAGCAGCTCGGGACTAGCGGGCTACGAGCAGTACTTC	CASSSGLAGYEQYF
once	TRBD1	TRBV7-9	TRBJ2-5	TGTGCCAGTGGGGCAGGGGGCCAAGAGCAGTACTTC	CASGAGGQEQYF
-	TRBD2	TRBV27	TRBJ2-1	TGTGCCAGCAGTTCGGGACTAGCGGGAGTAGGCTACAATGAGCAGTTCTTC	CASSSGLAGVGYNEQFF
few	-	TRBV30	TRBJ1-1	TGTGCCTGGAGTGATAGTCTATTGAGCACTGAAGCTTTCTTT	CAWSDSLLSTEAFF
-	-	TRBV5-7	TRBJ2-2	TGTGCCAGCAGCCTCCAGGGGCCCGGGGAGCTGTTTTTT	CASSLQGPGELFF
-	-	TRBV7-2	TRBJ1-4	TGTGCCAGCAGCTTCGTAGGCCTTGGTGAAAAACTGTTTTTT	CASSFVGLGEKLFF
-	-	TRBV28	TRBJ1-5	TGTGCCAGTAGCCTCTTGGGGGCACGGTATAGCAATCAGCCCCAGCATTTT	CASSLLGARYSNQPQHF
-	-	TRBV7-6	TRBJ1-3	TGTGCCAGCAGCTTAGGGGGTGTAGGAAACACCATATATTTT	CASSLGGVGNTIYF
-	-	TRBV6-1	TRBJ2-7	TGTGCCAGCAGTGAAGCGTACGAGCAGTACTTC	CASSEAYEQYF
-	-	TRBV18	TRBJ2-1	TGTGCCAGCTCCCTCGCCCCTGACGTCAATGAGCAGTTCTTC	CASSLAPDVNEQFF
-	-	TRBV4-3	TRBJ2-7	TGCGCCAGCAGCCAACAACTAGGGGGCTACGAGCAGTACTTC	CASSQQLGGYEQYF
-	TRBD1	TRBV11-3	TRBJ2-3	TGTGCCAGCAGCTTAGGTAGCCTTGGGACAGGGAGCACAGATACGCAGTATTTT	CASSLGSLGTGSTDTQYF
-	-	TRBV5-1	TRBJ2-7	TGCGCCAGCAGCTTGGTTGTGCAACCCTACGAGCAGTACTTC	CASSLVVQPYEQYF
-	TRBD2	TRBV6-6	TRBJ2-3	TGTGCCACCTTATCCGCGACTAGCGGGCAGTATTTT	CATLSATSGQYF
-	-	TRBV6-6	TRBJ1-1	TGTGCCAGCAGTTACTCGGTGAACACTGAAGCTTTCTTT	CASSYSVNTEAFF
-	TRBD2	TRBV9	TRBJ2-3	TGTGCCAGCAGCCCCTATAGCGGGCAAAGCACAGATACGCAGTATTTT	CASSPYSGQSTDTQYF
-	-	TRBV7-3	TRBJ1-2	TGTGCCAGCAGCCCGTTGGGCAGGGGAGACTATGGCTACACCTTC	CASSPLGRGDYGYTF